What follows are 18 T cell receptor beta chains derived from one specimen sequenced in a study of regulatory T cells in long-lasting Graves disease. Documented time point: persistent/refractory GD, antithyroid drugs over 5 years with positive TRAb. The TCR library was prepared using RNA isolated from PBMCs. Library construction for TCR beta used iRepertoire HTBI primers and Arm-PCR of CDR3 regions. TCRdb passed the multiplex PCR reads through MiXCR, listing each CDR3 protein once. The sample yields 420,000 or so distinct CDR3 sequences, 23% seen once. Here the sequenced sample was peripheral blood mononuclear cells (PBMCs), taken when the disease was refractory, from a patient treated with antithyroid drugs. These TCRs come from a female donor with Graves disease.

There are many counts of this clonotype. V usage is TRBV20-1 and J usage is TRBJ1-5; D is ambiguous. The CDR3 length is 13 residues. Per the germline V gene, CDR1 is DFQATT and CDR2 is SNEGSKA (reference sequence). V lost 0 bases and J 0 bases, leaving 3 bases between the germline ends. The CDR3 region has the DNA TGCAGTGCTAGAGAGTATAGCAATCAGCCCCAGCATTTT. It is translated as CSAREYSNQPQHF.

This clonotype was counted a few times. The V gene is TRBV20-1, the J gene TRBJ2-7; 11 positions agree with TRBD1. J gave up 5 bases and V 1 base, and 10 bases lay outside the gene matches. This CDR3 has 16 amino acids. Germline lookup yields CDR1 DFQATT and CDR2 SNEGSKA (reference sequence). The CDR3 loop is CSARGFVGQGGHEQYF. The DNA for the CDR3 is TGCAGTGCTAGAGGGTTCGTGGGACAGGGGGGCCACGAGCAGTACTTC.

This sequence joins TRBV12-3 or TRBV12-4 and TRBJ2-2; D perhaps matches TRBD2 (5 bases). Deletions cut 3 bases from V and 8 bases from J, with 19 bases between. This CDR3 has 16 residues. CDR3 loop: CASSLTGWKISGELFF. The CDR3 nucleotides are TGTGCCAGCAGTTTGACGGGGTGGAAGATAAGTGGGGAGCTGTTTTTT.

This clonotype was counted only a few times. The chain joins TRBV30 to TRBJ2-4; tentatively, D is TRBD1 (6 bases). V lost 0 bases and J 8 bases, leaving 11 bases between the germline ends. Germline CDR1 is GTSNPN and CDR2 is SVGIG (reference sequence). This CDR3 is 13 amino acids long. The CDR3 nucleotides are TGTGCCTGGAGTGTACATGGGACACACATTCAGTACTTC. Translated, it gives CAWSVHGTHIQYF.

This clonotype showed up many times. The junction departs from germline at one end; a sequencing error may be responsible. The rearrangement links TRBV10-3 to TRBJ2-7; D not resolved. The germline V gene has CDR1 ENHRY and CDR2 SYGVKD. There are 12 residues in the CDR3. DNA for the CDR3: TGTGCCACCAGTAGGCAGGCCGACGAGCAGTACTTC. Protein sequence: CATSRQADEQYF.

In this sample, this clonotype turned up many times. CDR3 nucleotide sequence: TGCAGTGCCCCCAAACAGGGAAACTATGGCTACACCTTC. Its translation is CSAPKQGNYGYTF. The chain recombines TRBV20-1 with TRBJ1-2; maybe TRBD1 (6 bases). This CDR3 spans 13 amino acids. V lost 6 bases to trimming and J lost 2 bases, with 13 bases between them. Germline CDR1 and CDR2: DFQATT and SNEGSKA (reference sequence).

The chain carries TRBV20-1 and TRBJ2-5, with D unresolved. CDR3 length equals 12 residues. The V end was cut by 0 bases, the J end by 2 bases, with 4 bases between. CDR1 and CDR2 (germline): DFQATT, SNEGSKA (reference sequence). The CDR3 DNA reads TGCAGTGCTAGAGATTGGCAAGAGACCCAGTACTTC. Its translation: CSARDWQETQYF.

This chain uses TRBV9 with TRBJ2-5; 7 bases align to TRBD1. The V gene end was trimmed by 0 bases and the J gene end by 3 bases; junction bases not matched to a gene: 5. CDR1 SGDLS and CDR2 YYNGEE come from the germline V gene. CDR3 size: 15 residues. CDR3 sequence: CASSVGGTEKETQYF. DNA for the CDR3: TGTGCCAGCAGCGTAGGGGGGACAGAAAAAGAGACCCAGTACTTC.

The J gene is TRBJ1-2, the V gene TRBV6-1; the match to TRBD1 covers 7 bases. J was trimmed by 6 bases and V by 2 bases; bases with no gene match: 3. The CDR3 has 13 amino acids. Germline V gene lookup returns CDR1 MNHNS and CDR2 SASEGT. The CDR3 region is CASSETDRNGYTF. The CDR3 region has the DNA TGTGCCAGCAGTGAAACGGACAGGAATGGCTACACCTTC.

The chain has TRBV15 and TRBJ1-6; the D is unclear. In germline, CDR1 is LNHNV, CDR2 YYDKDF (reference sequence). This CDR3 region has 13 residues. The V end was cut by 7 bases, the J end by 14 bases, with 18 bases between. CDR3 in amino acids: CATTQPGPFTLHF. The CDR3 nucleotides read TGTGCCACCACCCAACCGGGCCCGTTCACCCTCCACTTT.

The CDR3 DNA reads as TGTGCCAGTAGTGTCAGGAACACCGGGGAGCTGTTTTTT. As protein: CASSVRNTGELFF. This sequence joins TRBV19 and TRBJ2-2; D ambiguous. Germline V lookup: CDR1 LNHDA, CDR2 SQIVND (reference sequence). The V end lost 5 bases, the J end lost 1 base, and 5 bases lay between the germline ends. This CDR3 contains 13 residues.

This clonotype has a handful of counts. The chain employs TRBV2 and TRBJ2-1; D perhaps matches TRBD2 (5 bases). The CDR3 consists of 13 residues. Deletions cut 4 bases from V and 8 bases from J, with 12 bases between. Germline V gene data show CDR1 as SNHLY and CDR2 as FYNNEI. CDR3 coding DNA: TGTGCCAGCAGTGGGCAGACTATCGATGAGCAGTTCTTC. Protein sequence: CASSGQTIDEQFF. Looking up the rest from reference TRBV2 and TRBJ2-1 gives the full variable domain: EPEVTQTPSHQVTQMGQEVILRCVPISNHLYFYWYRQILGQKVEFLVSFYNNEISEKSEIFDDQFSVERPDGSNFTLKIRSTKLEDSAMYFCASSGQTIDEQFFGPGTRLTVL.

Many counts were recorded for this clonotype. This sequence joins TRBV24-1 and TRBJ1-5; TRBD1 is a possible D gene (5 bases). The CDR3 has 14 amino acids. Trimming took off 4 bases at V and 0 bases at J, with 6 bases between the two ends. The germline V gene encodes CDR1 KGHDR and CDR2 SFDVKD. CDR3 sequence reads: CATSEGGSNQPQHF. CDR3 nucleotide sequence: TGTGCCACCAGTGAGGGGGGTAGCAATCAGCCCCAGCATTTT.

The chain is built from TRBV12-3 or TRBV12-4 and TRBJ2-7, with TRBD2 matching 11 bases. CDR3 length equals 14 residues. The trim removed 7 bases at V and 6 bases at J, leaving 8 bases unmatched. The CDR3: CASTPLAGGGEQYF. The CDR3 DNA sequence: TGTGCCAGCACCCCCCTAGCGGGAGGAGGCGAGCAGTACTTC.

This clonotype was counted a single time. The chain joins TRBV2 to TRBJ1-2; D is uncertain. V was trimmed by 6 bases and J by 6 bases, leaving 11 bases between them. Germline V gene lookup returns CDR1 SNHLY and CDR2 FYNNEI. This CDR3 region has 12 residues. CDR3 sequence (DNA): TGTGCCAGCAGGGCTAACATGGATGGCTACACCTTC. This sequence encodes CASRANMDGYTF.

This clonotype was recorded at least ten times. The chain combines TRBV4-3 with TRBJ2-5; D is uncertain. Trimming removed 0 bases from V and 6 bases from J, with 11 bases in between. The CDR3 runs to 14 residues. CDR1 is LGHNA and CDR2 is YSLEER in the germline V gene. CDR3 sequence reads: CASSQDDYKQTQYF. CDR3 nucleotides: TGCGCCAGCAGCCAAGACGATTACAAACAGACCCAGTACTTC.

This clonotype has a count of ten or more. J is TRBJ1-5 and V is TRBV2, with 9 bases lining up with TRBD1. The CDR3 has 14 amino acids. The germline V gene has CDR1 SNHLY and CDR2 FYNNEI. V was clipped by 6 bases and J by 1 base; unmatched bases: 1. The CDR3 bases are TGTGCCAGCAGGGGACAGGGAAGCAATCAGCCCCAGCATTTT. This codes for CASRGQGSNQPQHF.

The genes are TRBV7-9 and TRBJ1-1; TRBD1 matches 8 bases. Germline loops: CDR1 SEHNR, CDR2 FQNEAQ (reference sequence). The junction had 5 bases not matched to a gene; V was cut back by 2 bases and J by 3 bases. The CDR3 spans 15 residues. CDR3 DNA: TGTGCCAGCAGCTTACAGGGGGCGATGGACACTGAAGCTTTCTTT. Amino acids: CASSLQGAMDTEAFF.